This T cell receptor beta chain was sequenced for a study of shared clonotypes between healthy human individuals. Study-wide context: A couple of female and a few male donors aged 18 to 49 were enrolled.

Negatively enriched CD4+ T cells were divided by CD45RA into naive and memory. Germline V lookup: CDR1 SGHRS, CDR2 YFSETQ. V shed 4 bases and J shed 4 bases, with 8 bases lying between them. The CDR3 consists of 12 residues. The test was conducted at deep level. TCRdb's table, derived via immunoSEQ multiplex PCR, lists solely in-frame clones and lacks some. The sample records about 1 million clones, about three quarters being singletons. This clone was seen only a few times. The same CDR3 arises from other DNA sequences in this sample as well. This TCR was sampled from a man younger than 30 in good health. The sequenced sample was memory CD4+ T cells sorted from blood. The subset is: CD45RA-negative fraction. The chain couples TRBV5-1 to TRBJ1-1; D gene ambiguous. Written as DNA, the CDR3 is TGCGCCAGCAGCCCCCGCGGCACTGAAGCTTTCTTT. Translation: CASSPRGTEAFF.